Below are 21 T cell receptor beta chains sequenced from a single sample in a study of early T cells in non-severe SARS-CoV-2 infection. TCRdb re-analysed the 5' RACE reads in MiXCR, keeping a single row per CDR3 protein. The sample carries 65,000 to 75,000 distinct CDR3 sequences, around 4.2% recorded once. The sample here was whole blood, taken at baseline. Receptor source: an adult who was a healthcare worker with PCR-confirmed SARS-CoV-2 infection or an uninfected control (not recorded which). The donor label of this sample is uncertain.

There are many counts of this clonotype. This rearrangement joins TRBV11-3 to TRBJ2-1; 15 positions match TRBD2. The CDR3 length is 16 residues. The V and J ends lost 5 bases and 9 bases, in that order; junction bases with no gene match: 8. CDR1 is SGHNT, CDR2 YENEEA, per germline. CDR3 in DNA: TGTGCCAGCAGCGGCAGGACTAGCGGGGGGGCCGGTGAGCAGTTCTTC. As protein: CASSGRTSGGAGEQFF.

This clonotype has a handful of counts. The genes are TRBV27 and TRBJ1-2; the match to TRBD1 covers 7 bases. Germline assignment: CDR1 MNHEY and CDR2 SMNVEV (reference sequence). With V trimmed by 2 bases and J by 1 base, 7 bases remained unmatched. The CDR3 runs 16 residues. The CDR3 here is CASSLLKGAYNYGYTF. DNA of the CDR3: TGTGCCAGCAGTTTACTTAAGGGGGCGTATAACTATGGCTACACCTTC.

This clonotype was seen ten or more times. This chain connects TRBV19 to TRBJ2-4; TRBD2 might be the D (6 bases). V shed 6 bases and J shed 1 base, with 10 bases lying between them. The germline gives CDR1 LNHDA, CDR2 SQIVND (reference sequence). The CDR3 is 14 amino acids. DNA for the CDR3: TGTGCCAGTAGCCATCTAGCGGCCAAAAACATTCAGTACTTC. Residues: CASSHLAAKNIQYF.

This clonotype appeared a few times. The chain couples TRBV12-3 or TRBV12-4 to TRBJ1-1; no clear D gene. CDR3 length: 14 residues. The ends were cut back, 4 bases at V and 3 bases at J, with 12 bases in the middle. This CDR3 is CASSSPRSYTEAFF. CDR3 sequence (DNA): TGTGCCAGCAGTTCTCCCCGGAGTTACACTGAAGCTTTCTTT.

The CDR3 sequence is CASSLVRENTGELFF. As DNA, the CDR3 is TGTGCCAGCAGCTTAGTTCGGGAGAACACCGGGGAGCTGTTTTTT. The chain links TRBV7-2 to TRBJ2-2; possible D gene TRBD2, 5 bases. There are 15 residues in the CDR3. The germline V gene has CDR1 SGHTA and CDR2 FQGNSA. The ends were cut back, 1 base at V and 1 base at J, with 7 bases in the middle.

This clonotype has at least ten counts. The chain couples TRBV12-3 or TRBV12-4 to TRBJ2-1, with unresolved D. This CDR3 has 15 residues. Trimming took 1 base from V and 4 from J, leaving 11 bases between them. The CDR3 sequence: CASSLVLELYNEQFF. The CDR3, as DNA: TGTGCCAGCAGTTTAGTACTGGAGCTTTACAATGAGCAGTTCTTC.

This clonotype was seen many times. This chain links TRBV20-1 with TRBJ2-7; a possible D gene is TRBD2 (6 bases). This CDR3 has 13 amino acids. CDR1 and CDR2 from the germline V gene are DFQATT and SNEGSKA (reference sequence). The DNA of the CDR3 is TGCAGCCCTGGAGGGCAGGGTCGGAGCGAGCAGTACTTC. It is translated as CSPGGQGRSEQYF.

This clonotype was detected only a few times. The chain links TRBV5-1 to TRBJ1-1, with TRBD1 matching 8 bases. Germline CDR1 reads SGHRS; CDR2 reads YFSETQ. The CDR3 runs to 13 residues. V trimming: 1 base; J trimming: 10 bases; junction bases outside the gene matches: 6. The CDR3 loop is CASSLTGQGGAFF. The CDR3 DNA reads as TGCGCCAGCAGCTTGACTGGACAGGGCGGAGCTTTCTTT. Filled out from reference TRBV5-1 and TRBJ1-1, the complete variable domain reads KAGVTQTPRYLIKTRGQQVTLSCSPISGHRSVSWYQQTPGQGLQFLFEYFSETQRNKGNFPGRFSGRQFSNSRSEMNVSTLELGDSALYLCASSLTGQGGAFFGQGTRLTVV.

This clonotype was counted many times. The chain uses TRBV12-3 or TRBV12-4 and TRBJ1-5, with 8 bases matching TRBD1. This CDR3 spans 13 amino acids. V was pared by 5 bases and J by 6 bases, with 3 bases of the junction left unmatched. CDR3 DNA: TGTGCCAGCAGTACAGGGGGAACTCAGCCCCAGCATTTT. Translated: CASSTGGTQPQHF.

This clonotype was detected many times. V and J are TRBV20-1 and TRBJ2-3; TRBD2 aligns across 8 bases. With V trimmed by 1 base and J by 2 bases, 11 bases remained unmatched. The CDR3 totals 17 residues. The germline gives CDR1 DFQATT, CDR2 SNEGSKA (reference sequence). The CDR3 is CSARVQLYSGATDTQYF. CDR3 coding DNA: TGCAGTGCTAGAGTCCAACTCTATAGCGGGGCCACAGATACGCAGTATTTT.

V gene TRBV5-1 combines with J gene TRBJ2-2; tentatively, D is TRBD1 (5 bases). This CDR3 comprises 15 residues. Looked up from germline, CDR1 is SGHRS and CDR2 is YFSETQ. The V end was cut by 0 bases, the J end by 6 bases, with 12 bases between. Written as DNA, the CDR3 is TGCGCCAGCAGCTTGGCGGTATCAGGGTCCGGGGAGCTGTTTTTT. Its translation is CASSLAVSGSGELFF. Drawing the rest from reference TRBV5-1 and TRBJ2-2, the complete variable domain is KAGVTQTPRYLIKTRGQQVTLSCSPISGHRSVSWYQQTPGQGLQFLFEYFSETQRNKGNFPGRFSGRQFSNSRSEMNVSTLELGDSALYLCASSLAVSGSGELFFGEGSRLTVL.

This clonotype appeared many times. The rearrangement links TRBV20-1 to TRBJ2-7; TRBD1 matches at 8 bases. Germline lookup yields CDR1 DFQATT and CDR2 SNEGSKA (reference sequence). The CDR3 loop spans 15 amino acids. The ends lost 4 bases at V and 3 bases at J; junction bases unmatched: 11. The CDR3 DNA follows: TGCAGTGCTATGCCGGGACAGGTGATTCTCTACGAGCAGTACTTC. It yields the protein CSAMPGQVILYEQYF.

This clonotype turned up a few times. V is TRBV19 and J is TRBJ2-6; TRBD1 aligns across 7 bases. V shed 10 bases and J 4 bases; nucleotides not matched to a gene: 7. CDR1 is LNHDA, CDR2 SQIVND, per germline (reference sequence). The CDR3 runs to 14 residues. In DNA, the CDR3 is TGTGCCACCAAGACAGGGCCCGGGGCCAACGTCCTGACTTTC. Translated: CATKTGPGANVLTF. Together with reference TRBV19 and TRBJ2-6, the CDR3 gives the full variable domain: DGGITQSPKYLFRKEGQNVTLSCEQNLNHDAMYWYRQDPGQGLRLIYYSQIVNDFQKGDIAEGYSVSREKKESFPLTVTSAQKNPTAFYLCATKTGPGANVLTFGAGSRLTVL.

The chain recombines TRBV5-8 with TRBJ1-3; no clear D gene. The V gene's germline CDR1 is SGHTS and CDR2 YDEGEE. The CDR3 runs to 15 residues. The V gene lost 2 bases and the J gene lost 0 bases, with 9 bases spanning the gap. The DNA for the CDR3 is TGTGCCAGCAGCTTCGGAGAGAGCTCTGGAAACACCATATATTTT. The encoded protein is CASSFGESSGNTIYF.

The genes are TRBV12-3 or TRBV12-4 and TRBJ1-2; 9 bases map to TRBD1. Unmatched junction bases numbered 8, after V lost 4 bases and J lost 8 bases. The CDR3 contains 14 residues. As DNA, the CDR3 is TGTGCCAGCAGTTCCACCGGGACAGGGCAGGGCTACACCTTC. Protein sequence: CASSSTGTGQGYTF.

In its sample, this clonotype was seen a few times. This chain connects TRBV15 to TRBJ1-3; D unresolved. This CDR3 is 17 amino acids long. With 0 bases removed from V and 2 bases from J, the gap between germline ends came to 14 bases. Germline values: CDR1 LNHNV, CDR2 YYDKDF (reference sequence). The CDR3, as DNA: TGTGCCACCAGCAGAGAAAGGTCCACTTCGACTGGAAACACCATATATTTT. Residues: CATSRERSTSTGNTIYF.

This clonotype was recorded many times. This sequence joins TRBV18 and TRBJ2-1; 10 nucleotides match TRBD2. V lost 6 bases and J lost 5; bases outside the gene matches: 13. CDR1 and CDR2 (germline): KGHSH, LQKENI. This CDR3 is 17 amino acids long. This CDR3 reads CASSGTGTSVGDNEQFF. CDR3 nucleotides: TGTGCCAGCTCGGGAACCGGGACTAGCGTAGGTGACAATGAGCAGTTCTTC.

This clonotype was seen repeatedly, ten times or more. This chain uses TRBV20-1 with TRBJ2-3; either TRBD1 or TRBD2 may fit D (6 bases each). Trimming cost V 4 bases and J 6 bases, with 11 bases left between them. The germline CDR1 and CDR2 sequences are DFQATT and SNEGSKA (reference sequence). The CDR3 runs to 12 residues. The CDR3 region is CSAKKGGDTQYF. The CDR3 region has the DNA TGCAGTGCTAAGAAGGGGGGCGATACGCAGTATTTT.

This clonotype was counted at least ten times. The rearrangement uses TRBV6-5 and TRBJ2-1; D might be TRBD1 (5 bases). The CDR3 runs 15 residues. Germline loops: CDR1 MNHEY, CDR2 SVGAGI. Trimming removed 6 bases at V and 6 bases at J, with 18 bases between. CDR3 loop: CASRRTGGSSNEQFF. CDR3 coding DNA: TGTGCCAGCAGACGTACAGGCGGAAGTAGCAATGAGCAGTTCTTC.

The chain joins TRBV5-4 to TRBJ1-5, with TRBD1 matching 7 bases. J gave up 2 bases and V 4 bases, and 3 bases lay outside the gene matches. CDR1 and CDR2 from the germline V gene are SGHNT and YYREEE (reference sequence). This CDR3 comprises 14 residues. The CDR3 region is CASSLGTGNQPQHF. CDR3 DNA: TGTGCCAGCAGCCTAGGGACAGGCAATCAGCCCCAGCATTTT.

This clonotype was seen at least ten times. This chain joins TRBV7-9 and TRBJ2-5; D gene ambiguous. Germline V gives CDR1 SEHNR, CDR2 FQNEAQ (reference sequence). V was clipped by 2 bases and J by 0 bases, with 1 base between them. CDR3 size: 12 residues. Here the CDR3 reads CASSLYQETQYF. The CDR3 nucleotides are TGTGCCAGCAGCTTATACCAAGAGACCCAGTACTTC.